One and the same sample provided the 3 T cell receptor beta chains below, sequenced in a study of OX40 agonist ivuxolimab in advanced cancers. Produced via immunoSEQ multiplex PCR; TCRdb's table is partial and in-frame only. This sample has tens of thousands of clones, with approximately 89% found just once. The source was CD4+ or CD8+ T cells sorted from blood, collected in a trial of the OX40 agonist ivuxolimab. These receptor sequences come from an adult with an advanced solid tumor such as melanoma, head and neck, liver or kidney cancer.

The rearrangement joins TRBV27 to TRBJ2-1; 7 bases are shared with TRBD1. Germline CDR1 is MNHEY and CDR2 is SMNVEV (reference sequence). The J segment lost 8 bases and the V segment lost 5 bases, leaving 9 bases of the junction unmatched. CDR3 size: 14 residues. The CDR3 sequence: CASSLGQRGHEQFF. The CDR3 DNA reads TGTGCCAGCAGTCTGGGACAGCGAGGCCATGAGCAGTTCTTC.

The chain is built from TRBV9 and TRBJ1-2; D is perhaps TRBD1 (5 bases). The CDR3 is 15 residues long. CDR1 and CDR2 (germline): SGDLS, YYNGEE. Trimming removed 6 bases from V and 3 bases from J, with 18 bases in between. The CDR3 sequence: CASKKDLRADYGYTF. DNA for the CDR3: TGTGCCAGCAAAAAGGATCTCAGGGCGGACTATGGCTACACCTTC.

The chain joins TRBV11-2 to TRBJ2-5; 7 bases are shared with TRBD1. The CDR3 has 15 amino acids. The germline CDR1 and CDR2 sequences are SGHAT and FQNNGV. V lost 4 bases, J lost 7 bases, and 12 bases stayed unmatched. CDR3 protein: CASSSQTGFAGTQYF. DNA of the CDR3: TGTGCCAGCAGCTCGCAGACAGGGTTCGCAGGGACCCAGTACTTC.